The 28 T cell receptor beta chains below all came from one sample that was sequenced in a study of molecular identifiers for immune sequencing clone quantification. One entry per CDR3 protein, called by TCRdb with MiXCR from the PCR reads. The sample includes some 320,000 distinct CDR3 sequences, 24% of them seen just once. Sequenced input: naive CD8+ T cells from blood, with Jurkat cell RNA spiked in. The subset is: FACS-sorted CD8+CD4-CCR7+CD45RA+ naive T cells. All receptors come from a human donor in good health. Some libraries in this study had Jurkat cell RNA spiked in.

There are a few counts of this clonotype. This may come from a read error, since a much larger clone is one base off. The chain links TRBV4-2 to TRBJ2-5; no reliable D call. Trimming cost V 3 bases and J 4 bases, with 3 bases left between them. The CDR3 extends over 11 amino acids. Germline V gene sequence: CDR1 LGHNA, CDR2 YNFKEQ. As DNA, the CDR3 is TGTGCCAGCAGCCACGCAGAGACCCAGTACTTC. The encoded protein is CASSHAETQYF.

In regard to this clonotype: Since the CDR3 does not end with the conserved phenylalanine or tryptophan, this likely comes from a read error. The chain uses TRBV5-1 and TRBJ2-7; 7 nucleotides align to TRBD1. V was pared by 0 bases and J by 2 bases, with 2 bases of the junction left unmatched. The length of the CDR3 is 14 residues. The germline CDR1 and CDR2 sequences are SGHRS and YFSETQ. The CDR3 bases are TGCGCCAGCAGCTTGGGGGACAGTCCCTACGAGCAGTACCTC. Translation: CASSLGDSPYEQYL.

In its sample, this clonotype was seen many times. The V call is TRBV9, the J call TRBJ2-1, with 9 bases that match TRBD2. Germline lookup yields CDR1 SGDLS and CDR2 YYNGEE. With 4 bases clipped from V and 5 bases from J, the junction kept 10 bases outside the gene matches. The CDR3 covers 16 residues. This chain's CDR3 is CASSPGGGVEDNEQFF. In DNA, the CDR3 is TGTGCCAGCAGCCCAGGCGGGGGGGTGGAGGACAATGAGCAGTTCTTC. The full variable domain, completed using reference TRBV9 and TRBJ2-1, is DSGVTQTPKHLITATGQRVTLRCSPRSGDLSVYWYQQSLDQGLQFLIQYYNGEERAKGNILERFSAQQFPDLHSELNLSSLELGDSALYFCASSPGGGVEDNEQFFGPGTRLTVL.

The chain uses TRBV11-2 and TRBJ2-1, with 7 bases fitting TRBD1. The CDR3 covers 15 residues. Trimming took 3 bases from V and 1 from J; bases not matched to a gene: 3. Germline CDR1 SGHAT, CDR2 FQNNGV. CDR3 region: CASSFLQGSYNEQFF. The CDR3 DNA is TGTGCCAGCAGCTTTCTACAGGGGTCCTACAATGAGCAGTTCTTC.

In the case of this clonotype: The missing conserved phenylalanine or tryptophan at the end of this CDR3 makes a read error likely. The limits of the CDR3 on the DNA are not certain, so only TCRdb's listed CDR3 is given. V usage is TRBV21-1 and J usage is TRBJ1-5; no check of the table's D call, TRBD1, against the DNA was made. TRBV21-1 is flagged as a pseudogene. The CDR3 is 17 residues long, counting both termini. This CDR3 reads CDTSCRAGLFSNQPQHS.

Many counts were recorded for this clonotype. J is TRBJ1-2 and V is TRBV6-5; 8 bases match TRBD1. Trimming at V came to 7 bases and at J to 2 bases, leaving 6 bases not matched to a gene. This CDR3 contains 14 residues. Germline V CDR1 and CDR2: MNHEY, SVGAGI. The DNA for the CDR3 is TGTGCCAGCATCGGACAGGGAAACAACTATGGCTACACCTTC. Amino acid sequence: CASIGQGNNYGYTF.

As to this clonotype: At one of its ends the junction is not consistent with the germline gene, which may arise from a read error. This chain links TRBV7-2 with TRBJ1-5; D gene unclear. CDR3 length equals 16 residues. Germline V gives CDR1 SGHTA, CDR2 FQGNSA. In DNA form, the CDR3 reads TGTGCCCGCAGCTTAGATGGGTCTTACGCCTATCCGCCCCCGCCTTTT. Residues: CARSLDGSYAYPPPPF.

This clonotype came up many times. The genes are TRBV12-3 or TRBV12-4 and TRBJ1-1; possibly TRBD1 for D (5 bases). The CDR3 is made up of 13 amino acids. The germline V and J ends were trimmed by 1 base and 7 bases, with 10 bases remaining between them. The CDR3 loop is CASSLGRGDEAFF. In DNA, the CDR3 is TGTGCCAGCAGTTTAGGAAGGGGCGATGAAGCTTTCTTT.

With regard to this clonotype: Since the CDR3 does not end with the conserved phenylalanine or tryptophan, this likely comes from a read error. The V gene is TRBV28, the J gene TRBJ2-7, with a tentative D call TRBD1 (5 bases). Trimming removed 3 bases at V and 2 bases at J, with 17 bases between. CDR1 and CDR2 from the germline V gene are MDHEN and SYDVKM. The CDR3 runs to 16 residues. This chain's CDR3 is CASSFPGQGSPYEQYL. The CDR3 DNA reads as TGTGCCAGCAGTTTTCCCGGCCAGGGATCGCCCTACGAGCAGTACCTC.

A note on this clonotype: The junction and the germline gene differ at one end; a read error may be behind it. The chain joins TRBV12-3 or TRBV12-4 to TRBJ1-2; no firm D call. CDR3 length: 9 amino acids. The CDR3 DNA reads TGTGCCAGCAGTTTAGCGGAAGCCTTC. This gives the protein CASSLAEAF.

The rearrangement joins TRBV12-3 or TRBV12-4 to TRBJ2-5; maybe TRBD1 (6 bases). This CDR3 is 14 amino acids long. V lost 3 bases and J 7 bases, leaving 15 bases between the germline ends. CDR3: CASSFSGGQGTQYF. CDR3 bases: TGTGCCAGCAGTTTTTCTGGGGGCCAGGGGACCCAGTACTTC.

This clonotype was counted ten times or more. The CDR3 DNA reads as TGCAGCGTCTCCGGGACAGGGGGTTCCTACGAGCAGTACTTC. Amino acids: CSVSGTGGSYEQYF. The rearrangement joins TRBV29-1 to TRBJ2-7; the match to TRBD1 covers 11 bases. With 6 bases clipped from V and 1 base from J, the junction kept 5 bases outside the gene matches. The CDR3 totals 14 residues. Germline CDR1 and CDR2: SQVTM and ANQGSEA.

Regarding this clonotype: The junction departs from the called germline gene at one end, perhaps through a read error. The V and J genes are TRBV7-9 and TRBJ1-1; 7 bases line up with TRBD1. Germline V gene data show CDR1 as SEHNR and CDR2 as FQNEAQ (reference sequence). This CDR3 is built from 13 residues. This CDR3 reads CAGSLVGTDEAFF. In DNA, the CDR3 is TGTGCCGGCAGCTTAGTCGGGACAGATGAAGCTTTCTTT.

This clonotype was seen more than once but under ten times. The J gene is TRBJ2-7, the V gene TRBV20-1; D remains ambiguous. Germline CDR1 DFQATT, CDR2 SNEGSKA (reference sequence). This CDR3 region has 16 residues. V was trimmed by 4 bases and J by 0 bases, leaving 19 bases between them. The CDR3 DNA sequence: TGCAGTGCTATATCAGAATGGCGGATAAGCTCCTACGAGCAGTACTTC. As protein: CSAISEWRISSYEQYF.

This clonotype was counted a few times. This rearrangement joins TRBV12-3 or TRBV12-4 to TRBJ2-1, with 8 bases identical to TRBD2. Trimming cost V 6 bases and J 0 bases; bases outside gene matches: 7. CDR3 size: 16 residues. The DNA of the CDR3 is TGTGCCAGCAGCTCCAGCGGGAGAATCTCCTACAATGAGCAGTTCTTC. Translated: CASSSSGRISYNEQFF.

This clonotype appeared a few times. The CDR3 here is CASSYVRNSPLHF. In nucleotides, the CDR3 is TGTGCCAGCAGTTACGTCCGTAATTCACCCCTCCACTTT. The rearrangement links TRBV6-2 or TRBV6-3 to TRBJ1-6; D remains ambiguous. V was clipped by 2 bases and J by 6 bases, with 5 bases between them. Germline V gene lookup returns CDR1 MNHEY and CDR2 SVGEGT. The CDR3 contains 13 residues.

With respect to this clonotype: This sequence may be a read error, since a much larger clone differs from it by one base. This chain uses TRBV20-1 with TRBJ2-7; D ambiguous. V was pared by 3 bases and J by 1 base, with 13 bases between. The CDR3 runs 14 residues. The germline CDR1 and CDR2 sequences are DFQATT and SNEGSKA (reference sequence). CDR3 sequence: CSARASIRSYEQYF. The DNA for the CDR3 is TGCAGTGCTAGGGCATCTATTCGGTCCTACGAGCAGTACTTC.

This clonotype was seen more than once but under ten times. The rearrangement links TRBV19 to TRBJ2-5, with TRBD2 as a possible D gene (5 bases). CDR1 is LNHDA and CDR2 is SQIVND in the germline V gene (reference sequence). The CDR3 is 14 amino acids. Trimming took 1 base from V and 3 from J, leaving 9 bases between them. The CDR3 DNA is TGTGCCAGTAGTATAGGAGGACTCGAAGAGACCCAGTACTTC. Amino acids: CASSIGGLEETQYF.

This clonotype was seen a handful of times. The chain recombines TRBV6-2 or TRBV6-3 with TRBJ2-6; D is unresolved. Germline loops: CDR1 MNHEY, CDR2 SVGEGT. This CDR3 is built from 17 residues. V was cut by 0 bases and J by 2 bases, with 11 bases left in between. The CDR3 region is CASSYSPLPAGANVLTF. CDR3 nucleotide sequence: TGTGCCAGCAGTTACTCCCCGCTTCCCGCTGGGGCCAACGTCCTGACTTTC.

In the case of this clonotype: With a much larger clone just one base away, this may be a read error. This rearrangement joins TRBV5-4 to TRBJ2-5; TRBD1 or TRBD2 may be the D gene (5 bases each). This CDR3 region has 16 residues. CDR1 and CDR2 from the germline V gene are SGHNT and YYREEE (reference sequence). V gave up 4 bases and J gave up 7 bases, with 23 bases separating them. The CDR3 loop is CASSPGGAIGEGTQYF. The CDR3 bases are TGTGCCAGCAGCCCCGGTGGGGCTATCGGGGAAGGGACCCAGTACTTC.

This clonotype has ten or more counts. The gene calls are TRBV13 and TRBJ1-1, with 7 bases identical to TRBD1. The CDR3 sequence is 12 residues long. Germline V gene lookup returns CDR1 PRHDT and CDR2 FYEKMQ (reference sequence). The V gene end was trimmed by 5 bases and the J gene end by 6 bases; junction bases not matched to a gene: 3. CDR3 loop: CASSLGQSEAFF. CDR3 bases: TGTGCCAGCAGCCTGGGACAGTCTGAAGCTTTCTTT.

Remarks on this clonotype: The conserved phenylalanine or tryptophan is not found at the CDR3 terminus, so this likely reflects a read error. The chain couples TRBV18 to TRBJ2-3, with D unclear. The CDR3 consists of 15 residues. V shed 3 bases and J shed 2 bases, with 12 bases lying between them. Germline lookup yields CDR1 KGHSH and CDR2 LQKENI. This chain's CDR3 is CASSPDEAFTDTQYL. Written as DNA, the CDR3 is TGTGCCAGCTCACCCGATGAAGCCTTCACAGATACGCAGTATCTT.

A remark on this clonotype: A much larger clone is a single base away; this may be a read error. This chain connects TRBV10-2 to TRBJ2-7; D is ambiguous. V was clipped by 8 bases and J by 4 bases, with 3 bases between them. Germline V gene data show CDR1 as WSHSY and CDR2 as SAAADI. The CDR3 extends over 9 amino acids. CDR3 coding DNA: TGCGCCAGCTATTACGAGCAGTACTTC. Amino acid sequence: CASYYEQYF.

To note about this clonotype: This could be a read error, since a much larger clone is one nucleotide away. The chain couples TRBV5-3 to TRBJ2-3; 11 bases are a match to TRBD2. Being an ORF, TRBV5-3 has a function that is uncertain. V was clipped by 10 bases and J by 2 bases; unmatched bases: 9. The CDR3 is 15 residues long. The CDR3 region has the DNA TGTGCCCGCAGCCTACTAGCGGGGGCCACAGATACGCAGTATTTT. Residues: CARSLLAGATDTQYF.

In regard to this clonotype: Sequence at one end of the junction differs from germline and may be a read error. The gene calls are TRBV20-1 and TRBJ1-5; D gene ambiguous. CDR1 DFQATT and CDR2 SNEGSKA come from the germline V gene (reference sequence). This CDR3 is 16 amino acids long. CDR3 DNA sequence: TGCAGTGCTAGAGAAGGGCGGAATCATAGCAATCATCCCCAGCATTTT. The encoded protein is CSAREGRNHSNHPQHF.

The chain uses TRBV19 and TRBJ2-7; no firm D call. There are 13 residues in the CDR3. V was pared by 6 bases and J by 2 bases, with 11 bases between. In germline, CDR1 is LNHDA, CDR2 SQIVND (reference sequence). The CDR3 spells CASSWAATYEQYF. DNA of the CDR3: TGTGCCAGTAGCTGGGCAGCCACCTACGAGCAGTACTTC.

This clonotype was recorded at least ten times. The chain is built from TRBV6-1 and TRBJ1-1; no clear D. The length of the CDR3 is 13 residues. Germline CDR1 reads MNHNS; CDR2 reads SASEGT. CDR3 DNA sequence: TGTGCTATCCTACCCTTCTGGAACACTGAAGCTTTCTTT. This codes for CAILPFWNTEAFF.

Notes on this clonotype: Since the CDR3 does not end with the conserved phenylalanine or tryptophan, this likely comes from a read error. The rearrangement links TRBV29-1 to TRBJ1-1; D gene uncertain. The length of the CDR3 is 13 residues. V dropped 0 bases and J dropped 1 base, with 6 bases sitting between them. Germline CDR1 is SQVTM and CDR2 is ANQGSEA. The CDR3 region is CSVEDQGNTEAFC. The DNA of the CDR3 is TGCAGCGTTGAAGATCAAGGGAACACTGAAGCTTTCTGT.